The rows below give T cell receptor beta chains drawn from one sample of a study of T-cell memory formation after mild COVID-19. TCRdb recomputed calls from the 5' RACE reads with MiXCR, one row per CDR3 protein. The repertoire holds roughly 130,000 distinct CDR3 sequences, with 15% to 20% as singletons. The specimen sequenced was PBMCs or a T cell subset sorted from them (not recorded which). The receptors derive from an adult woman who had mild COVID-19 (a few samples of this study predate the infection). Cell type and time point are not known. Each CDR3 is given with its conserved first and last residue. The order of the fields is D gene, J gene, CDR3 length, V gene, clone size, CDR3 DNA, CDR3 protein. A D gene is named only where the DNA matches it firmly. Size values are once, few and many counts, or a class for expanded clones, and some rows have none.

D: .; J: TRBJ2-5; length: 16; V: TRBV10-3; size: .; DNA: TGTGCCATCAGTGATCTTCTTCGCGGGATGGGAGAGACCCAGTACTTC; CDR3: CAISDLLRGMGETQYF
D: TRBD1; J: TRBJ2-2; length: 15; V: TRBV12-3/TRBV12-4; size: few; DNA: TGTGCCAGCAGTTCAGGACAGGCGGCTGGCGGGGAGCTGTTTTTT; CDR3: CASSSGQAAGGELFF
D: .; J: TRBJ1-1; length: 14; V: TRBV5-1; size: .; DNA: TGCGCCAGCAGCTTGGCCGGGGACTCCGTCGCAGCTTTCTTT; CDR3: CASSLAGDSVAAFF
D: .; J: TRBJ1-1; length: 14; V: TRBV18; size: .; DNA: TGTGCCAGCTCACCAATCGGGGGAGACACTGAAGCTTTCTTT; CDR3: CASSPIGGDTEAFF
D: .; J: TRBJ2-3; length: 13; V: TRBV7-2; size: .; DNA: TGTGCCAGCAGCGTACTCGGCACAGATACGCAGTATTTT; CDR3: CASSVLGTDTQYF
D: .; J: TRBJ1-5; length: 13; V: TRBV12-3/TRBV12-4; size: few; DNA: TGTGCCAGCTCAGGGGACCGCAATCAGCCCCAGCATTTT; CDR3: CASSGDRNQPQHF
D: .; J: TRBJ1-5; length: 15; V: TRBV6-6; size: few; DNA: TGTGCCAGCAGTTACCTGGGGAAGGGCAATCAGCCCCAGCATTTT; CDR3: CASSYLGKGNQPQHF
D: .; J: TRBJ1-5; length: 14; V: TRBV20-1; size: .; DNA: TGCAGTGCCCCCAAAGGGTGGTATGGGCAGCCCCAGCATTTT; CDR3: CSAPKGWYGQPQHF
D: .; J: TRBJ2-7; length: 14; V: TRBV9; size: .; DNA: TGTGCCAGCAGCGTCGACTATGCCTCCTACGAGCAGTACTTC; CDR3: CASSVDYASYEQYF
D: .; J: TRBJ1-2; length: 14; V: TRBV5-5; size: few; DNA: TGTGCCAGCAGCTCCCTCGGACGGGCTTATGGCTACACCTTC; CDR3: CASSSLGRAYGYTF
D: TRBD1; J: TRBJ2-7; length: 14; V: TRBV2; size: .; DNA: TGTGCCAGCAGTGAACAGGGGGAAACCTACGAGCAGTACTTC; CDR3: CASSEQGETYEQYF
D: .; J: TRBJ1-1; length: 16; V: TRBV25-1; size: few; DNA: TGTGCCAGCAGTGCCATCCTGGACAACATGAACACTGAAGCTTTCTTT; CDR3: CASSAILDNMNTEAFF
D: TRBD1; J: TRBJ1-1; length: 12; V: TRBV12-3/TRBV12-4; size: .; DNA: TGTGCCAGCAGGACAGGGGGCAATGAAGCTTTCTTT; CDR3: CASRTGGNEAFF
D: .; J: TRBJ2-5; length: 15; V: TRBV10-3; size: .; DNA: TGTGCCATCAGTGAGTCCTATAGCGGAGAAGAGACCCAGTACTTC; CDR3: CAISESYSGEETQYF
D: TRBD2; J: TRBJ2-7; length: 12; V: TRBV2; size: .; DNA: TGTGCCAGCTGGGGGGGATCAGGCGAGCAGTACTTC; CDR3: CASWGGSGEQYF
D: .; J: TRBJ2-7; length: 17; V: TRBV29-1; size: .; DNA: TGCAGCGTCGTGAACCCGGCTCCAGGGGCGGCAGCCTACGAGCAGTACTTC; CDR3: CSVVNPAPGAAAYEQYF